The rows below give T cell receptor beta chains drawn from one sample of a study of blood T cell repertoires in COVID-19. Produced via immunoSEQ multiplex PCR; TCRdb's table is partial and in-frame only. The data hold 330,000 or so clones, with 92% observed a single time. Sequenced: PBMCs or T cells enriched from blood (not recorded which). The receptors stem from a woman under 40 who had recovered from COVID-19. The conserved cysteine and the conserved F or W are not part of the CDR3 here.

V	length	J	CDR3
TRBV5-5	13	TRBJ2-1	ASSSDRGDSNEQF
TRBV7-2	13	TRBJ2-2	ASSLARINTGELF
TRBV12-5	10	TRBJ2-7	ASGLRSYEQY
TRBV6-5	13	TRBJ2-2	ASSQGLAGIGELF
TRBV7-8	15	TRBJ1-5	ASSWGQEINSNQPQH
TRBV7-9	11	TRBJ2-7	ASSLDRTYEQY
TRBV11-2	12	TRBJ2-1	ASSRPGTYNEQF
TRBV9	11	TRBJ2-1	ASSPDREDEQF
TRBV28	11	TRBJ2-7	ASSQGYLREQY
TRBV28	13	TRBJ1-1	ASSGTGQGVSEAF
TRBV11-1	13	TRBJ2-1	ASSGGTSGSDEQF
TRBV28	13	TRBJ1-1	ASSLVQGEGAEAF
TRBV19	12	TRBJ1-2	ASSRTGTNYGYT
TRBV28	16	TRBJ1-1	ASGNSINPTAGSTEAF
TRBV11-1	12	TRBJ2-7	ASSLRGGIGEQY
TRBV5-6	13	TRBJ1-4	ASSFGTATNEKLF
TRBV24-1	13	TRBJ2-2	ATRPGQENTGELF
TRBV6-5	13	TRBJ1-5	ASTPGRVGNQPQH
TRBV28	16	TRBJ2-3	ASSPSLRGQGRADTQY
TRBV5-1	12	TRBJ2-3	ASSGRVSTDTQY
TRBV19	14	TRBJ2-2	ASSIVALQNTGELF
TRBV19	14	TRBJ1-6	ASRLGGTSYNSPLH
TRBV6-6	14	TRBJ2-2	ASSPHGLRYAGELF
TRBV27	13	TRBJ2-1	ASSPLAGGPNEQF
TRBV7-8	14	TRBJ2-1	ASSPRPGLADNEQF
TRBV12-3/TRBV12-4	10	TRBJ1-1	ASSRQNTEAF
TRBV13	15	TRBJ2-1	ASSLDFPGSSYNEQF
TRBV19	13	TRBJ2-4	ASESARAPKNIQY
TRBV2	9	TRBJ2-7	ATGYPGEQY
TRBV7-2	12	TRBJ2-3	ASSPLRDSDTQY
TRBV27	13	TRBJ2-3	ASGASGGLTDTQY
TRBV4-2	15	TRBJ2-7	ASSPRTSGVRSYEQY
TRBV7-8	15	TRBJ2-2	ASSFGSGRALTGELF
TRBV5-1	14	TRBJ2-1	ACSYEGAGVYNEQF
TRBV7-2	12	TRBJ1-1	ASSLALIGTEAF
TRBV6-6	11	TRBJ2-2	ASSYQNTGELF
TRBV11-2	10	TRBJ1-1	ASSGGRAEAF
TRBV30	12	TRBJ2-3	AWTVGHVTDTQY
TRBV18	13	TRBJ1-4	ASSPRTGADEKLF
TRBV6-5	13	TRBJ1-4	ASSYSPGGVEKLF
TRBV3-1/TRBV3-2	10	TRBJ1-2	ASSRSTSGYT
TRBV7-2	9	TRBJ2-5	ASSFRETQY
TRBV27	15	TRBJ2-7	ASSLNSGTPNSYEQY
TRBV5-1	13	TRBJ2-7	ASSLTPSTVYEQY
TRBV3-1/TRBV3-2	13	TRBJ2-2	ASSHSGHGAGELF
TRBV29-1	11	TRBJ2-2	SVGGGGAGELF
TRBV5-1	12	TRBJ1-6	ASSLGQSNSPLH
TRBV6-2/TRBV6-3	14	TRBJ2-7	ASSSPTGGPRGEQY
TRBV10-1	17	TRBJ2-1	ASSDPTGTGGGSYNEQF
TRBV10-3	14	TRBJ2-2	AISYGLARNTGELF
TRBV7-8	16	TRBJ2-1	ASSLGLAGQASRNEQF
TRBV30	12	TRBJ2-7	AWRRRGSSYEQY
TRBV7-3	12	TRBJ2-2	ASSQQGGTGELF
TRBV4-3	11	TRBJ1-1	ASSQDPREVAF
TRBV6-5	11	TRBJ1-5	ASTGGNNQPQH
TRBV18	11	TRBJ2-7	ASSPAGSYEQY
TRBV4-3	13	TRBJ2-7	ASSLQRGFSYEQY
TRBV27	10	TRBJ2-1	ASSSGLAGQF